The 24 T cell receptor beta chains listed next were all sequenced from one sample in a study of identical twins. TCRdb independently ran MiXCR on the 5' RACE reads; one entry per CDR3 protein. Of some 1,700,000 distinct CDR3 sequences listed, around a third are singletons. What was sequenced was cord blood. These receptors were collected from a newborn girl in good health.

This clonotype has only a few counts. This rearrangement joins TRBV6-6 to TRBJ1-6, with D unclear. The CDR3 covers 15 residues. Germline CDR1 MNHNY, CDR2 SVGAGI (reference sequence). V was trimmed by 2 bases and J by 6 bases, leaving 11 bases between them. CDR3 region: CASSYRQDGNSPLHF. The CDR3 bases are TGTGCCAGCAGTTACCGGCAGGACGGTAATTCACCCCTCCACTTT.

The chain carries TRBV3-1 and TRBJ1-2, with D hard to call. The CDR3 extends over 13 amino acids. Germline V gives CDR1 LGHDT, CDR2 YNNKEL (reference sequence). V was clipped by 8 bases and J by 1 base, with 11 bases between them. Here the CDR3 reads CASGTTSNYGYTF. The CDR3, as DNA: TGTGCCAGCGGAACCACAAGTAACTATGGCTACACCTTC.

The V and J genes are TRBV20-1 and TRBJ1-2, with D hard to call. The V and J ends lost 3 bases and 8 bases respectively, with 16 bases between them. This CDR3 spans 13 amino acids. Germline V CDR1 and CDR2: DFQATT, SNEGSKA (reference sequence). CDR3 amino acids: CSARTLTTFGYTF. CDR3 DNA sequence: TGCAGTGCTAGGACACTTACGACATTCGGCTACACCTTC.

This clonotype was counted once. This chain connects TRBV27 to TRBJ2-5; D call uncertain. V lost 0 bases and J lost 11, with 16 bases in between. The CDR3 totals 14 residues. Per the germline V gene, CDR1 is MNHEY and CDR2 is SMNVEV (reference sequence). CDR3 loop: CASSLSRHTIEQYF. Here the CDR3 DNA reads TGTGCCAGCAGTTTATCGCGACATACCATTGAGCAGTACTTC.

The chain carries TRBV12-5 and TRBJ2-1; 10 nucleotides agree with TRBD1. The J call may be mistaken, given a closer DNA end match to TRBJ2-7. The V gene's germline CDR1 is LGHNT and CDR2 FRNRAP. This CDR3 is 16 amino acids long. CDR3 region: CASASEGQGTYNEQYF. CDR3 sequence (DNA): TGTGCTAGTGCCTCAGAGGGACAGGGGACGTACAATGAGCAGTACTTC.

The rearrangement joins TRBV28 to TRBJ2-3; the D gene is possibly TRBD2 (5 bases). Looked up from germline, CDR1 is MDHEN and CDR2 is SYDVKM. Trimming left V 7 bases short and J 2 bases short, with 10 bases between. The CDR3 covers 13 residues. The CDR3 protein is CASISADTDTQYF. The CDR3 DNA reads as TGTGCCAGCATTTCAGCGGACACAGATACGCAGTATTTT.

The table lists this clonotype with a few counts. The chain couples TRBV6-6 to TRBJ2-3; TRBD2 matches at 7 bases. From germline, CDR1 is MNHNY and CDR2 SVGAGI (reference sequence). V shed 2 bases and J 2 bases; nucleotides not matched to a gene: 7. This CDR3 spans 16 amino acids. The CDR3 reads CASSYPSGGDTDTQYF. CDR3 bases: TGTGCCAGCAGTTACCCCTCTGGGGGGGACACAGATACGCAGTATTTT.

This clonotype was counted only a few times. The gene calls are TRBV27 and TRBJ2-7, with 7 bases aligning to TRBD1. Germline-derived CDR1 and CDR2 are MNHEY and SMNVEV (reference sequence). The J segment lost 2 bases and the V segment lost 6 bases, leaving 7 bases of the junction unmatched. CDR3 length equals 14 residues. CDR3 coding DNA: TGTGCCAGCAGCCCTTCACAGGGGCCCTACGAGCAGTACTTC. Translation gives CASSPSQGPYEQYF.

CDR3 region: CASSLGNRGLYEQYF. In DNA, the CDR3 is TGCGCCAGCAGCTTGGGAAACAGGGGCCTCTACGAGCAGTACTTC. This chain connects TRBV5-1 to TRBJ2-7; 7 positions match TRBD1. The CDR3 is made up of 15 amino acids. Germline trimming cut 0 bases from V and 3 bases from J; bases unmatched to any gene: 6. Germline V lookup: CDR1 SGHRS, CDR2 YFSETQ.

This sequence joins TRBV12-3 or TRBV12-4 and TRBJ2-7; 7 bases match TRBD1. The CDR3 is made up of 12 amino acids. V gave up 4 bases and J gave up 9 bases; unmatched junction bases: 6. As DNA, the CDR3 is TGTGCCAGCAGTTGGGACAGCCGACGGCAGTACTTC. Translated: CASSWDSRRQYF.

This clonotype has more than one count but fewer than ten. The chain joins TRBV7-9 to TRBJ1-4; D is unclear. This CDR3 spans 15 amino acids. Trimming stripped 2 bases from V and 10 bases from J, with 17 bases between. Germline loops: CDR1 SEHNR, CDR2 FQNEAQ (reference sequence). CDR3 DNA: TGTGCCAGCAGCTTAAGGGAGGCAACGTCGGGAAAACTGTTTTTT. Amino acids: CASSLREATSGKLFF. Using reference TRBV7-9 and TRBJ1-4 for the parts outside the CDR3, the full variable domain is DTGVSQNPRHKITKRGQNVTFRCDPISEHNRLYWYRQTLGQGPEFLTYFQNEAQLEKSRLLSDRFSAERPKGSFSTLEIQRTEQGDSAMYLCASSLREATSGKLFFGSGTQLSVL.

The rearrangement links TRBV7-2 to TRBJ1-6, with 9 bases identical to TRBD1. The CDR3 sequence is 18 residues long. The V and J ends lost 3 bases and 3 bases, in that order; junction bases with no gene match: 9. CDR1 is SGHTA, CDR2 FQGNSA, per germline. The CDR3 nucleotides are TGTGCCAGCAGCTTGGGACAGGGCGTCCTGTACTATAATTCACCCCTCCACTTT. Residues: CASSLGQGVLYYNSPLHF.

The V gene is TRBV28, the J gene TRBJ2-7; 7 nucleotides align to TRBD2. The trim removed 3 bases at V and 2 bases at J, leaving 13 bases unmatched. CDR1 is MDHEN and CDR2 is SYDVKM in the germline V gene. The CDR3 has 17 amino acids. CDR3 DNA: TGTGCCAGCAGTTTCGCCCGGGGGGAGCTACGCCCCTACGAGCAGTACTTC. This encodes CASSFARGELRPYEQYF.

The DNA of the CDR3 is TGTGCCAGTCGAAGGGCGCGGGCGGTAACCTACAATGAGCAGTTCTTC. It is translated as CASRRARAVTYNEQFF. The V call is TRBV18, the J call TRBJ2-1; possibly TRBD2 for D (5 bases). The CDR3 spans 16 residues. Looked up from germline, CDR1 is KGHSH and CDR2 is LQKENI. Between the trimmed V and J ends, which lost 9 bases and 2 bases, there was a span of 20 bases.

This clonotype was counted a few times. CDR3 residues: CASSDPPTLNEQFF. CDR3 DNA: TGTGCCAGCAGTGATCCCCCTACCCTCAATGAGCAGTTCTTC. The chain employs TRBV25-1 and TRBJ2-1, with D unclear. The CDR3 runs to 14 residues. Trimming removed 3 bases from V and 6 bases from J, with 12 bases in between. The germline gives CDR1 MGHDK, CDR2 SYGVNS.

This clonotype was seen more than once but under ten times. This sequence joins TRBV2 and TRBJ2-4, with 16 bases that match TRBD2. The DNA end lines up better with TRBJ2-5; the J call may be wrong. Germline V gene lookup returns CDR1 SNHLY and CDR2 FYNNEI. The CDR3 length is 16 residues. The CDR3 reads CASRTGLAGGQETQYF. CDR3 nucleotides: TGTGCCAGCAGGACGGGACTAGCGGGAGGGCAAGAGACCCAGTACTTC.

This clonotype was observed a handful of times. The chain links TRBV20-1 to TRBJ1-2; D remains unclear. The V and J ends lost 2 bases and 4 bases respectively, with 5 bases between them. The CDR3 extends over 11 amino acids. Germline V CDR1 and CDR2: DFQATT, SNEGSKA (reference sequence). The CDR3 sequence: CSARSRYGYTF. As DNA, the CDR3 is TGCAGTGCTAGAAGCCGCTATGGCTACACCTTC.

The rearrangement uses TRBV5-1 and TRBJ2-3; 10 bases match TRBD2. This CDR3 contains 14 residues. V lost 10 bases, J lost 2 bases, and 7 bases stayed unmatched. Germline V gives CDR1 SGHRS, CDR2 YFSETQ. CDR3 DNA: TGCGCCTCAACTGGACTAGCGGTCACAGATACGCAGTATTTT. Its protein is CASTGLAVTDTQYF.

Points on this clonotype: Being one base from a much bigger clone, this may be a read error. The rearrangement joins TRBV6-2 or TRBV6-3 to TRBJ2-7; 11 bases line up with TRBD2. The DNA end lines up better with TRBJ2-4; the J call may be wrong. The CDR3 is 15 amino acids. CDR1 and CDR2 from the germline V gene are MNHEY and SVGEGT. CDR3: CASGYVLAGVNIQYF. The CDR3 DNA reads TGTGCCAGCGGTTACGTACTAGCGGGAGTTAACATTCAGTACTTC.

The rearrangement joins TRBV2 to TRBJ1-6, with TRBD1 as a possible D gene (5 bases). The CDR3 consists of 13 residues. The V gene's germline CDR1 is SNHLY and CDR2 FYNNEI. Trimming stripped 5 bases from V and 8 bases from J, with 10 bases between. CDR3: CASSSTTDSPLHF. The DNA for the CDR3 is TGTGCCAGCAGTTCTACGACAGATTCACCCCTCCACTTT.

This clonotype occurred once. The CDR3 is CATRDAGGTGELFF. The CDR3 bases are TGTGCCACCAGAGATGCTGGGGGCACCGGGGAGCTGTTTTTT. The chain carries TRBV6-2 or TRBV6-3 and TRBJ2-2; the D call may be TRBD1 or TRBD2 (5 bases each). V dropped 10 bases and J dropped 4 bases, with 16 bases sitting between them. CDR3 length: 14 amino acids. Germline loops: CDR1 MNHEY, CDR2 SVGEGT.

The genes are TRBV4-1 and TRBJ2-1; D might be TRBD2 (5 bases). V lost 3 bases, J lost 6 bases, and 18 bases lay in between. This CDR3 is 16 amino acids long. Germline V gene lookup returns CDR1 MGHRA and CDR2 YSYEKL. The CDR3 protein is CASSHTGPVEGNEQFF. The CDR3, as DNA: TGCGCCAGCAGCCACACCGGACCAGTCGAGGGCAATGAGCAGTTCTTC.

This chain connects TRBV10-2 to TRBJ1-4; 8 nucleotides match TRBD1. J gave up 3 bases and V 2 bases, and 2 bases lay outside the gene matches. Looked up from germline, CDR1 is WSHSY and CDR2 is SAAADI. The CDR3 sequence is 15 residues long. The CDR3 DNA reads TGCGCCAGCAGTGAGAAACAGGGGGCTAATGAAAAACTGTTTTTT. This codes for CASSEKQGANEKLFF.

This rearrangement joins TRBV12-3 or TRBV12-4 to TRBJ2-1, with 10 nucleotides matching TRBD2. J lost 6 bases, V lost 5 bases, and 7 bases had no gene match. The CDR3 totals 15 residues. The CDR3 DNA reads as TGTGCCAGCAGTCCGGGACTAGCGCGTGTCAATGAGCAGTTCTTC. Translation: CASSPGLARVNEQFF.